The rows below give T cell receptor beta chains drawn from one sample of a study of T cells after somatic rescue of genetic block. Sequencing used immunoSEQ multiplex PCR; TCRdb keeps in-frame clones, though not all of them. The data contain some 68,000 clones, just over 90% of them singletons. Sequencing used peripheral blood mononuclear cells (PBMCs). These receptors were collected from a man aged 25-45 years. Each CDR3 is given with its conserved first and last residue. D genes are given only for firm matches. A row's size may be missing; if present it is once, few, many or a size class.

CDR3: CASSSTGVGQGNEQFF; DNA: TGTGCCAGCAGTTCGACGGGGGTGGGGCAGGGCAATGAGCAGTTCTTC; J: TRBJ2-1; size: .; V: TRBV28; D: .
CDR3: CAWRQTQGANYGYTF; DNA: TGTGCCTGGAGACAAACCCAGGGAGCTAACTATGGCTACACCTTC; J: TRBJ1-2; size: .; V: TRBV30; D: .
CDR3: CASTRDREGQPQHF; DNA: TGTGCCAGCACTCGGGACAGGGAAGGTCAGCCCCAGCATTTT; J: TRBJ1-5; size: once; V: TRBV28; D: TRBD1
CDR3: CASSGSNSPLHF; DNA: TGTGCCAGCAGTGGTAGTAATTCACCCCTCCACTTT; J: TRBJ1-6; size: .; V: TRBV6-5; D: .
CDR3: CASSEGTGGFTEAFF; DNA: TGTGCCAGCTCAGAAGGGACAGGGGGCTTCACTGAAGCTTTCTTT; J: TRBJ1-1; size: .; V: TRBV18; D: TRBD1
CDR3: CASPGTAFSGELFF; DNA: TGTGCCAGCCCCGGGACGGCTTTTTCGGGGGAGCTGTTTTTT; J: TRBJ2-2; size: .; V: TRBV27; D: .
CDR3: CASSYDRGTEAFF; DNA: TGTGCCAGCAGTTATGACAGGGGTACTGAAGCTTTCTTT; J: TRBJ1-1; size: .; V: TRBV5-6; D: TRBD1
CDR3: CASSFGWTSEQFF; DNA: TGCGCCAGCAGCTTCGGCTGGACAAGTGAGCAGTTCTTC; J: TRBJ2-1; size: once; V: TRBV5-1; D: .
CDR3: CASSAAGSGNTIYF; DNA: TGCGCCAGCAGTGCGGCCGGTTCTGGAAACACCATATATTTT; J: TRBJ1-3; size: .; V: TRBV5-1; D: .
CDR3: CASSGQSYEQYF; DNA: TGTGCCAGCAGTGGCCAGAGTTACGAGCAGTACTTC; J: TRBJ2-7; size: .; V: TRBV27; D: .
CDR3: CASSQPGLGLYEQYF; DNA: TGTGCCAGCAGTCAGCCGGGACTAGGATTATACGAGCAGTACTTC; J: TRBJ2-7; size: .; V: TRBV28; D: TRBD2
CDR3: CSVGGQGKNIQYF; DNA: TGCAGCGTTGGGGGACAGGGGAAAAACATTCAGTACTTC; J: TRBJ2-4; size: .; V: TRBV29-1; D: TRBD1
CDR3: CASSVALAGGPRGTDTQYF; DNA: TGTGCCAGCAGCGTAGCCCTAGCGGGAGGGCCTAGGGGGACAGATACGCAGTATTTT; J: TRBJ2-3; size: .; V: TRBV7-8; D: TRBD2
CDR3: CASSLRTVVYQPQHF; DNA: TGTGCCAGCAGTTTAAGGACAGTGGTTTATCAGCCCCAGCATTTT; J: TRBJ1-5; size: few; V: TRBV28; D: .
CDR3: CASSLTSSGTGRGANVLTF; DNA: TGTGCCAGCTCGCTCACTTCTTCCGGGACAGGGAGAGGGGCCAACGTCCTGACTTTC; J: TRBJ2-6; size: .; V: TRBV18; D: TRBD1
CDR3: CASSRSGSRNIQYF; DNA: TGTGCCAGCAGCCGGAGTGGGTCCAGAAACATTCAGTACTTC; J: TRBJ2-4; size: .; V: TRBV5-4; D: .
CDR3: CASSLGGGGRPGEQYF; DNA: TGTGCCAGCAGCTTGGGCGGCGGGGGCCGCCCCGGTGAGCAGTACTTC; J: TRBJ2-7; size: .; V: TRBV5-5; D: .
CDR3: CASSYSIGDTGELFF; DNA: TGTGCCAGCAGTTACTCCATCGGGGACACCGGGGAGCTGTTTTTT; J: TRBJ2-2; size: .; V: TRBV6-5; D: .
CDR3: CAIREETNYEQYF; DNA: TGTGCCATCAGGGAGGAAACCAACTACGAGCAGTACTTC; J: TRBJ2-7; size: .; V: TRBV10-3; D: .
CDR3: CASSLPGGQYEQYF; DNA: TGCGCCAGCAGCTTGCCGGGGGGCCAGTACGAGCAGTACTTC; J: TRBJ2-7; size: .; V: TRBV5-1; D: .
CDR3: CASSLTSSDTQYF; DNA: TGTGCCAGCAGTTTGACTAGCTCCGATACGCAGTATTTT; J: TRBJ2-3; size: .; V: TRBV7-9; D: TRBD2
CDR3: CASSPSSRAYEQYF; DNA: TGTGCCAGCTCACCATCTAGCAGGGCGTACGAGCAGTACTTC; J: TRBJ2-7; size: .; V: TRBV18; D: .
CDR3: CASSYAASGNTGELFF; DNA: TGTGCCAGCAGTTACGCGGCTAGCGGGAACACCGGGGAGCTGTTTTTT; J: TRBJ2-2; size: .; V: TRBV6-5; D: TRBD2
CDR3: CASSRNDRGAYGYTF; DNA: TGTGCCAGCAGCAGAAACGACAGGGGCGCCTATGGCTACACCTTC; J: TRBJ1-2; size: .; V: TRBV7-9; D: TRBD1
CDR3: CATSRGRVTPSTDTQYF; DNA: TGTGCCACCAGCAGAGGACGGGTGACCCCTAGCACAGATACGCAGTATTTT; J: TRBJ2-3; size: .; V: TRBV15; D: .
CDR3: CASSEGTGGTDTQYF; DNA: TGCGCCAGCAGTGAAGGGACAGGGGGCACAGATACGCAGTATTTT; J: TRBJ2-3; size: .; V: TRBV10-1; D: TRBD1
CDR3: CASSLGSSGANVLTF; DNA: TGTGCCAGCTCCCTTGGGAGCTCTGGGGCCAACGTCCTGACTTTC; J: TRBJ2-6; size: .; V: TRBV18; D: .
CDR3: CASSPMHGSEAFF; DNA: TGTGCCAGTAGCCCCATGCACGGAAGTGAAGCTTTCTTT; J: TRBJ1-1; size: .; V: TRBV19; D: .
CDR3: CASSPDSSGNTIYF; DNA: TGCGCCAGCAGCCCGGACAGCTCTGGAAACACCATATATTTT; J: TRBJ1-3; size: .; V: TRBV5-1; D: .
CDR3: CAISEAGFSNQPQHF; DNA: TGTGCCATCAGTGAAGCAGGCTTTAGCAATCAGCCCCAGCATTTT; J: TRBJ1-5; size: .; V: TRBV10-3; D: .
CDR3: CASSGDGGDTEAFF; DNA: TGTGCCAGCAGTGGTGATGGTGGGGACACTGAAGCTTTCTTT; J: TRBJ1-1; size: .; V: TRBV2; D: .
CDR3: CAWRSRKVRTGELFF; DNA: TGTGCCTGGAGGAGCAGGAAGGTACGAACCGGGGAGCTGTTTTTT; J: TRBJ2-2; size: .; V: TRBV30; D: .
CDR3: CASSRTVGLDNEQFF; DNA: TGTGCCAGCAGCCGGACAGTGGGTCTTGACAATGAGCAGTTCTTC; J: TRBJ2-1; size: .; V: TRBV7-8; D: .
CDR3: CASSYQTGYDEQYF; DNA: TGTGCCAGCAGCTACCAAACAGGGTACGACGAGCAGTACTTC; J: TRBJ2-7; size: .; V: TRBV7-9; D: .
CDR3: CASSFGTTTDTQYF; DNA: TGTGCCAGCAGCTTCGGGACAACCACAGATACGCAGTATTTT; J: TRBJ2-3; size: .; V: TRBV5-6; D: .
CDR3: CASSPPGVAKNIQYF; DNA: TGTGCCAGCAGTCCCCCGGGGGTAGCCAAAAACATTCAGTACTTC; J: TRBJ2-4; size: once; V: TRBV6-9; D: .
CDR3: CASSPDWGIVQNEQFF; DNA: TGTGCCAGCAGTCCCGACTGGGGGATTGTTCAGAATGAGCAGTTCTTC; J: TRBJ2-1; size: .; V: TRBV5-6; D: .
CDR3: CAWVPTGTTNTEAFF; DNA: TGTGCCTGGGTTCCGACGGGGACAACGAACACTGAAGCTTTCTTT; J: TRBJ1-1; size: medium-sized; V: TRBV30; D: .
CDR3: CASMGPYSNQPQHF; DNA: TGTGCCAGCATGGGACCTTATAGCAATCAGCCCCAGCATTTT; J: TRBJ1-5; size: .; V: TRBV2; D: .
CDR3: CASSQWTGNEKLFF; DNA: TGCGCCAGCAGCCAATGGACGGGAAATGAAAAACTGTTTTTT; J: TRBJ1-4; size: .; V: TRBV5-1; D: .
CDR3: CASSFRTGSYEQYF; DNA: TGTGCCAGCAGTTTCCGTACAGGGTCTTACGAGCAGTACTTC; J: TRBJ2-7; size: .; V: TRBV27; D: .
CDR3: CASSSGGPRTGELFF; DNA: TGTGCCAGCAGCTCCGGGGGCCCAAGGACCGGGGAGCTGTTTTTT; J: TRBJ2-2; size: .; V: TRBV7-8; D: .
CDR3: CASSKGVHTGELFF; DNA: TGTGCCAGCTCAAAAGGGGTACACACCGGGGAGCTGTTTTTT; J: TRBJ2-2; size: .; V: TRBV18; D: .
CDR3: CAIPKDPGENYGYTF; DNA: TGTGCCATCCCAAAAGATCCGGGGGAGAACTATGGCTACACCTTC; J: TRBJ1-2; size: .; V: TRBV6-1; D: .
CDR3: CASSINGQETQYF; DNA: TGTGCCAGTAGTATTAATGGGCAAGAGACCCAGTACTTC; J: TRBJ2-5; size: .; V: TRBV19; D: .
CDR3: CASSTGQGAFGANVLTF; DNA: TGTGCCAGCAGCACTGGACAGGGGGCATTTGGGGCCAACGTCCTGACTTTC; J: TRBJ2-6; size: .; V: TRBV5-4; D: TRBD1
CDR3: CASSPGGADTQYF; DNA: TGTGCCAGCAGCCCGGGGGGCGCAGATACGCAGTATTTT; J: TRBJ2-3; size: .; V: TRBV5-4; D: .
CDR3: CASSSPSGSYNEQFF; DNA: TGTGCCAGCAGCTCCCCCTCGGGCTCCTACAATGAGCAGTTCTTC; J: TRBJ2-1; size: .; V: TRBV6-5; D: .
CDR3: CASSWGGNSINEQFF; DNA: TGTGCCAGTAGTTGGGGAGGGAACTCTATAAATGAGCAGTTCTTC; J: TRBJ2-1; size: .; V: TRBV19; D: TRBD2
CDR3: CASSLSLMTGGYEQYF; DNA: TGTGCCAGCAGTTTATCGCTAATGACAGGGGGGTACGAGCAGTACTTC; J: TRBJ2-7; size: .; V: TRBV27; D: TRBD1
CDR3: CSGGVGYTF; DNA: TGCAGTGGGGGAGTTGGCTACACCTTC; J: TRBJ1-2; size: .; V: TRBV20-1; D: .
CDR3: CASSPRDEQYF; DNA: TGTGCCAGCAGTCCCCGCGACGAGCAGTACTTC; J: TRBJ2-7; size: .; V: TRBV2; D: .
CDR3: CSAGRGMNTEAFF; DNA: TGCAGCGCTGGGCGAGGGATGAACACTGAAGCTTTCTTT; J: TRBJ1-1; size: .; V: TRBV29-1; D: .
CDR3: CASSFFRTSGLYSYNEQFF; DNA: TGTGCCAGCAGCTTCTTTAGGACTAGCGGGTTATACTCCTACAATGAGCAGTTCTTC; J: TRBJ2-1; size: few; V: TRBV5-6; D: TRBD2
CDR3: CASSYSQGRDTEAFF; DNA: TGTGCCAGCAGTTACTCCCAGGGACGGGACACTGAAGCTTTCTTT; J: TRBJ1-1; size: .; V: TRBV6-6; D: .